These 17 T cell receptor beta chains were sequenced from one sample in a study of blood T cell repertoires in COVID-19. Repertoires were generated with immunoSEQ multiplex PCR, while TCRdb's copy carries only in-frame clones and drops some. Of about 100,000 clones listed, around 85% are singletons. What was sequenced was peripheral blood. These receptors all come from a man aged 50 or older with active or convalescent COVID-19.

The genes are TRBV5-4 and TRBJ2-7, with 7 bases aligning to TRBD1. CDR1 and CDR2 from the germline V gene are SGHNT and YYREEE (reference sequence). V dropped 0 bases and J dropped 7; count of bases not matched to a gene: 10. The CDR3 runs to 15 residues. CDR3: CASSLDRGAQGEQYF. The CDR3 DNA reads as TGTGCCAGCAGCTTGGACAGGGGCGCCCAGGGGGAGCAGTACTTC. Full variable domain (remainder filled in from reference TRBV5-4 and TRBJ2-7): ETGVTQSPTHLIKTRGQQVTLRCSSQSGHNTVSWYQQALGQGPQFIFQYYREEENGRGNFPPRFSGLQFPNYSSELNVNALELDDSALYLCASSLDRGAQGEQYFGPGTRLTVT.

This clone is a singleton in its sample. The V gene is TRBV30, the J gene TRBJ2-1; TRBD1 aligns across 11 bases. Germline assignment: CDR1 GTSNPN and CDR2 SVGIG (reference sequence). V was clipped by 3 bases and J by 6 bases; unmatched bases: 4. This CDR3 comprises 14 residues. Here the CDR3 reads CAWRGTGGGNEQFF. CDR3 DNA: TGTGCCTGGAGGGGGACAGGGGGTGGCAATGAGCAGTTCTTC.

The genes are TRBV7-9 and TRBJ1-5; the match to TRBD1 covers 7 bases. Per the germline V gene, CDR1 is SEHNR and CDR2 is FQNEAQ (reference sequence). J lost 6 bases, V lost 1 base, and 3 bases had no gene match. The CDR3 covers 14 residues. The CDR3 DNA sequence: TGTGCCAGCAGCTTAGGAACAGGGGTTCAGCCCCAGCATTTT. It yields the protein CASSLGTGVQPQHF.

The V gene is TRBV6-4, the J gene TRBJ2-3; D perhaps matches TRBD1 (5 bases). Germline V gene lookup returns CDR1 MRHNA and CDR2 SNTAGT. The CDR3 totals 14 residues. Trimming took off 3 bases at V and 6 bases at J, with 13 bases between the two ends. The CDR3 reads CASSEQGQRDTQYF. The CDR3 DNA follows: TGTGCCAGCAGTGAGCAGGGCCAGAGGGATACGCAGTATTTT.

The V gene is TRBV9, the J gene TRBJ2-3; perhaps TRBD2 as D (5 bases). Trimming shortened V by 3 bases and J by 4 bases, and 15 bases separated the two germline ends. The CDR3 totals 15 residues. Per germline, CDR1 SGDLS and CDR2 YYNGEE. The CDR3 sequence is CASSAERTRADTQYF. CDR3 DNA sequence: TGTGCCAGCAGCGCCGAGAGGACGCGGGCAGATACGCAGTATTTT.

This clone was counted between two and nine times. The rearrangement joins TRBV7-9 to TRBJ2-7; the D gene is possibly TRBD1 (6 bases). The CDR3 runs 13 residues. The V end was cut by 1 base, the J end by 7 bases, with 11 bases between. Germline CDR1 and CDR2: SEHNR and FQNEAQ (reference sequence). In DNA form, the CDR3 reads TGTGCCAGCAGCTTAGGCAGGGGAGAAGAGCAGTACTTC. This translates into CASSLGRGEEQYF. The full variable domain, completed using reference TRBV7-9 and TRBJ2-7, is DTGVSQNPRHKITKRGQNVTFRCDPISEHNRLYWYRQTLGQGPEFLTYFQNEAQLEKSRLLSDRFSAERPKGSFSTLEIQRTEQGDSAMYLCASSLGRGEEQYFGPGTRLTVT.

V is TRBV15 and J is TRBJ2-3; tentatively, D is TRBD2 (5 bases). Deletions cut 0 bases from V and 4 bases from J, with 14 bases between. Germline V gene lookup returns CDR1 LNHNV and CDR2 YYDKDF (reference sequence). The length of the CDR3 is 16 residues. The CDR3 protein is CATSREPDSGPDTQYF. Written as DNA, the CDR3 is TGTGCCACCAGCAGAGAACCGGACTCAGGCCCAGATACGCAGTATTTT.

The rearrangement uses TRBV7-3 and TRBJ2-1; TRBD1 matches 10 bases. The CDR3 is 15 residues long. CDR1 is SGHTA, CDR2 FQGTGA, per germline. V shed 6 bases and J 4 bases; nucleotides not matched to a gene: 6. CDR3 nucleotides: TGTGCCAGCAGATCGACAGGGGGCAATTACAATGAGCAGTTCTTC. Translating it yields CASRSTGGNYNEQFF. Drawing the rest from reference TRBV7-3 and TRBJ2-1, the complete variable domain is GAGVSQTPSNKVTEKGKYVELRCDPISGHTALYWYRQSLGQGPEFLIYFQGTGAADDSGLPNDRFFAVRPEGSVSTLKIQRTERGDSAVYLCASRSTGGNYNEQFFGPGTRLTVL.

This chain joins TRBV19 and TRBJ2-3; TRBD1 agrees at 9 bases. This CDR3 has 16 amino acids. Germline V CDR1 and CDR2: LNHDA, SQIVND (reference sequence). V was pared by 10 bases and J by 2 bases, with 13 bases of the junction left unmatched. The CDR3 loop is CATTRGQGLFTDTQYF. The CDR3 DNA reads TGTGCCACCACCAGAGGACAGGGGTTATTCACAGATACGCAGTATTTT.

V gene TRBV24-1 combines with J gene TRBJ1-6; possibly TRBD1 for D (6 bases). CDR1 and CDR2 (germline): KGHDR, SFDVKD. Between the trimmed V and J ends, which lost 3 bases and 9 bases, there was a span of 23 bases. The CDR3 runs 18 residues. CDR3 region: CATSDETGGAQTGSPLHF. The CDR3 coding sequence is TGTGCCACCAGTGATGAGACAGGTGGGGCCCAAACCGGTTCACCCCTCCACTTT.

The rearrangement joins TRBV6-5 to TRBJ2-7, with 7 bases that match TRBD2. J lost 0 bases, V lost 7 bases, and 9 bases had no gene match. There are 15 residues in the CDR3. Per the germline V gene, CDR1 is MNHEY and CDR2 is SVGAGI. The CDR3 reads CASKFLGGSSYEQYF. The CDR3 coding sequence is TGTGCCAGCAAGTTCTTGGGCGGGAGCTCCTACGAGCAGTACTTC.

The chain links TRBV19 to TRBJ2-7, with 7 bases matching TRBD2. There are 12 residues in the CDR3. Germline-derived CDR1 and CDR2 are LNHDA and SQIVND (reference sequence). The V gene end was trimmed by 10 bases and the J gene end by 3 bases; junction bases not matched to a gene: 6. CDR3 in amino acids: CATSGTRYEQYF. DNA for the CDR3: TGTGCCACCAGCGGGACCCGCTACGAGCAGTACTTC.

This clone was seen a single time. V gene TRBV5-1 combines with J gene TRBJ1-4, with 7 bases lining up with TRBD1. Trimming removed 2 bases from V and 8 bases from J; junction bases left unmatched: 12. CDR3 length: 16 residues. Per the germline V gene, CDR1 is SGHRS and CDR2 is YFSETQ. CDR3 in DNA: TGCGCCAGCAGCTTACAGGGGACGACCGACAAGGAAAAACTGTTTTTT. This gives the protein CASSLQGTTDKEKLFF.

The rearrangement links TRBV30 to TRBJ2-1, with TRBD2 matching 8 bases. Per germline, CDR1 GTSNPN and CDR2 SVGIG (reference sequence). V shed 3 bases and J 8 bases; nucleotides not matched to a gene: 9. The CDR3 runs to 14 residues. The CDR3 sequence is CAWRAGVAVDEQFF. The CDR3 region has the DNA TGTGCCTGGAGAGCGGGAGTCGCGGTGGATGAGCAGTTCTTC.

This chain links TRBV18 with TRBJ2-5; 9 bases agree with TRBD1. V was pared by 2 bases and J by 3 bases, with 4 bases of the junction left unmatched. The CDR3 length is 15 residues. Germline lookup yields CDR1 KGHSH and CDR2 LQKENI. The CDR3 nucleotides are TGTGCCAGCTCACCAGAGACAGGGGGGGAAGAGACCCAGTACTTC. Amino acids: CASSPETGGEETQYF. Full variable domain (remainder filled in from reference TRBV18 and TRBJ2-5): NAGVMQNPRHLVRRRGQEARLRCSPMKGHSHVYWYRQLPEEGLKFMVYLQKENIIDESGMPKERFSAEFPKEGPSILRIQQVVRGDSAAYFCASSPETGGEETQYFGPGTRLLVL.

This chain's CDR3 is CASSSSTGRGETQYF. CDR3 coding DNA: TGTGCCAGCAGCTCATCGACAGGGCGCGGGGAGACCCAGTACTTC. The rearrangement links TRBV7-3 to TRBJ2-5; 7 bases match TRBD1. V lost 4 bases, J lost 5 bases, and 10 bases stayed unmatched. There are 15 residues in the CDR3. The germline V gene has CDR1 SGHTA and CDR2 FQGTGA.

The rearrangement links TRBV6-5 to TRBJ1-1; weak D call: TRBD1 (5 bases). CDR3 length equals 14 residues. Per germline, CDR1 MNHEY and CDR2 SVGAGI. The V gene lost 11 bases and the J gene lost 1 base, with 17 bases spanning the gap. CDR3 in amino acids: CACGPGLENTEAFF. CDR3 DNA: TGTGCCTGCGGACCGGGACTGGAGAACACTGAAGCTTTCTTT.